The T cell receptor (beta chain) under discussion was sequenced for a study of blood T cell repertoires in COVID-19. Study at large: Both acute and convalescent COVID-19 samples were obtained from the United States, Italy and Spain. Sources were T cells, B-cell-depleted T cells, or PBMCs; the material itself was cDNA or gDNA.

A COVID-19 case had been met by exposed participants during the 2 weeks before study entry. CDR1 and CDR2 from the germline V gene are KGHSH and LQKENI. This CDR3 spans 17 amino acids. Unmatched junction bases numbered 10, after V lost 3 bases and J lost 2 bases. Study processing details: From reference gene primer amplification, estimates of nucleated cell counts were derived. The method was immunoSEQ multiplex PCR; TCRdb's version includes in-frame clones alone and lacks a portion of them. V and J calls plus clone size are reproduced from that table; the DNA served to infer D and trimming. Of 250,000 or so clones listed, 88% were seen once; the top ten hold about 4%.

This TCR derives from a young woman who had been exposed to COVID-19. This chain joins TRBV18 and TRBJ1-3; 7 bases agree with TRBD1. Sequenced material: PBMCs or T cells enriched from blood (not recorded which). The CDR3 loop is CASSPLPTGMTGNTIYF. As DNA, the CDR3 is TGTGCCAGCTCACCCCTCCCGACAGGGATGACTGGAAACACCATATATTTT.